This T cell receptor beta chain was captured by sequencing in a study of control samples from healthy donors and cancer patients (dated by TCRdb to the early 2020s). This clone was found a few times. What antigen it recognizes has not been identified. Base qualities were left out, and no much larger clone turns up one base away. The library came from the immunoSEQ multiplex PCR assay. In TCRdb, the immuneACCESS table is reduced to in-frame sequences with V and J assigned. These tables do not hold every clone; where another copy was compared, an unresolved V gene accounts for under half, and the others remain unexplained. In this sample the table shows around 95,000 clones, roughly 84% of which occur a single time. The ten largest clones add up to over 15% of the sample. From a lookup of the germline V gene, CDR1 and CDR2 are SGHDT and YYEEEE. From its cysteine to its phenylalanine, the CDR3 spans 15 amino acids. Only the CDR3 part of the read is kept: 45 bases, read in frame from the first base. The germline V end is reduced by 5 bases and the J end by 4 bases; junction bases left unmatched: 8.

This chain joins TRBV5-6 to TRBJ1-5; TRBD1 agrees with 8 junctional bases. Sequenced input: blood. This clonotype originated in a woman in her fifties or sixties in good health. The CDR3 reads CASSFQGAENQPQHF. The nucleotides are TGTGCCAGCAGTTTCCAGGGGGCGGAAAATCAGCCCCAGCATTTT. With all but the CDR3 taken from the reference TRBV5-6 and TRBJ1-5 genes, the full variable domain is: DAGVTQSPTHLIKTRGQQVTLRCSPKSGHDTVSWYQQALGQGPQFIFQYYEEEERQRGNFPDRFSGHQFPNYSSELNVNALLLGDSALYLCASSFQGAENQPQHFGDGTRLSIL.